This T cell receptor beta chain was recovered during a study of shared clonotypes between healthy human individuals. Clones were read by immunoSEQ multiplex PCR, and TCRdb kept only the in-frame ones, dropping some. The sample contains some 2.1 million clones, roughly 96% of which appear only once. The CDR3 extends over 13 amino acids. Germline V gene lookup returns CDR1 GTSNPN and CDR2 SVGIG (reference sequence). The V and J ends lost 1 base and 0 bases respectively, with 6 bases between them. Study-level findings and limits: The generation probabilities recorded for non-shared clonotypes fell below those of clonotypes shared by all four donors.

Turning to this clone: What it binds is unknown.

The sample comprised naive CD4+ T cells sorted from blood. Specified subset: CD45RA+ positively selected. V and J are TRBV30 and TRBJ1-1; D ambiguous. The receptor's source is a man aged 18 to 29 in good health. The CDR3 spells CAWSDFLNTEAFF. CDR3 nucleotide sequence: TGTGCCTGGAGTGATTTCCTGAACACTGAAGCTTTCTTT.